This T cell receptor beta chain was documented in a study of beta chain features in type 1 diabetes. A word on this clone: What it binds is unknown.

Overall study results and limits: Insertions were fewer and deletions more numerous at VDJ junctions in type 1 diabetes patients.

Germline lookup yields CDR1 SGHRS and CDR2 YFSETQ. V was clipped by 3 bases and J by 4 bases; unmatched bases: 1. The CDR3 is 14 residues long. What was sequenced were expressed TCRB transcripts, since all of the isolated RNA had been reverse transcribed. The study sequenced naive, central memory and regulatory T cell samples to an average of about 4 million reads. The method was immunoSEQ multiplex PCR; TCRdb's version includes in-frame clones alone and lacks a portion of them. The sample includes 400,000 to 600,000 clones, roughly 31% of them seen just once. The chain combines TRBV5-1 with TRBJ2-5, with 12 bases matching TRBD1. The sequencing sample was made of naive CD4+ T cells from blood. This TCR derives from a man aged 18 to 30 in good health. This chain's CDR3 is CASSWGQGAETQYF. As DNA, the CDR3 is TGCGCCAGCAGCTGGGGACAGGGGGCAGAGACCCAGTACTTC.